Below, one T cell receptor (beta chain) is given with its context. Its specificity is unknown. This sample is drawn from a study of vaccination and CD4 T cells after COVID-19. Trimming removed 6 bases at V and 4 bases at J, with 15 bases between. Germline V gene lookup returns CDR1 MDHEN and CDR2 SYDVKM. This CDR3 has 15 residues. Treatment given: roughly 10-day PBMC culture with coronavirus spike peptide pools or control peptides (ViraFEST assay). The Oncomine TCR Beta short-read assay was what sequenced the DNA obtained from cultured CD4+ T cells. TCRdb processed the PCR reads anew with MiXCR; each CDR3 protein has one entry. The sample comprises 13,000 or so distinct CDR3 sequences, almost 55% of which are singletons, and approximately 18% rests with the top ten.

This chain uses TRBV28 with TRBJ2-2; D is perhaps TRBD1 (6 bases). The origin of this receptor is a human donor with COVID-19. This specimen was cultured CD4+ T cells from blood, taken after SARS-CoV-2 vaccination. The CDR3 region has the DNA TGTGCCAGCAGCCCCGGCCAGGGGCTCACCGGGGAGCTGTTTTTT. This codes for CASSPGQGLTGELFF.